A single TCR beta chain is shown here with its context. The antigen remains undetermined. V trimming: 5 bases; J trimming: 3 bases; junction bases outside the gene matches: 9. Germline V gene lookup returns CDR1 SGHVS and CDR2 FQNEAQ. The CDR3 consists of 17 residues. This sample was included in a study of Ad26.COV2.S vaccination and SARS-CoV-2 variants. Study information: Ad26.COV2.S, an intramuscular injection, was given once or twice 56 days apart. Findings of the study overall: Using TCR breadth and depth analyses may have led to underestimated total T cell responses.

Sequencing used immunoSEQ multiplex PCR; TCRdb keeps in-frame clones, though not all of them. This table has about 350,000 clones, roughly 90% appearing once. Treatment noted: approximately 18 received Ad26.COV2.S at low or high dose, single or two shots; 5 received placebo; per-sample allocation not given. Sample collection was performed on day 63 after the first vaccine or placebo injection. The sample came from a Boston adult aged 18-55 years. The chain combines TRBV7-8 with TRBJ1-4, with 10 bases aligning to TRBD1. The material was peripheral blood, obtained in a trial of Ad26.COV2.S vaccine versus placebo. This TCR came from a person between 18 and 59 years old who received the Ad26.COV2.S COVID-19 vaccine or a placebo. In nucleotides, the CDR3 is TGTGCCAGCAGCCGAGGGACAGGGGTTGTGTCTAATGAAAAACTGTTTTTT. Translating gives CASSRGTGVVSNEKLFF.